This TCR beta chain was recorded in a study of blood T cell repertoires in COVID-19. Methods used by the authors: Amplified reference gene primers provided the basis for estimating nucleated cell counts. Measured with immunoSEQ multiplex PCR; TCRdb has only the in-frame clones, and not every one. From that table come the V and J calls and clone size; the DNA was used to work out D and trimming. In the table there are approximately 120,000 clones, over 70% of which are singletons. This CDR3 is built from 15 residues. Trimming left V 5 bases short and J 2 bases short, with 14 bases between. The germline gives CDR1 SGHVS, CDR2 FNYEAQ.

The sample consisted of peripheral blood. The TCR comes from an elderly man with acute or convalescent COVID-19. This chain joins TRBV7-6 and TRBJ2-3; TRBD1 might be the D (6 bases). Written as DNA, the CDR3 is TGTGCCAGCAGCCCCATTGACAGGTCCACAGATACGCAGTATTTT. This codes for CASSPIDRSTDTQYF.